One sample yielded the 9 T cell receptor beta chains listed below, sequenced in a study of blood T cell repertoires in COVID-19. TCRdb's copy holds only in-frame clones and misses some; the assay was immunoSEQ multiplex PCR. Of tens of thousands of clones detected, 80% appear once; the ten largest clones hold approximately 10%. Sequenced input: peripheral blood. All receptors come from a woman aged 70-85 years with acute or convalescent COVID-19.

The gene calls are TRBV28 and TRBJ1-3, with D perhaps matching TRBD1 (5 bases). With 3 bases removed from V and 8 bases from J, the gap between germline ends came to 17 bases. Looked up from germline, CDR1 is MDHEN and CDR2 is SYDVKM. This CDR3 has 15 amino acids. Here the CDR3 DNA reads TGTGCCAGCAGTTTCCCCGACGGGGGAGTGGACACCATATATTTT. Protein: CASSFPDGGVDTIYF.

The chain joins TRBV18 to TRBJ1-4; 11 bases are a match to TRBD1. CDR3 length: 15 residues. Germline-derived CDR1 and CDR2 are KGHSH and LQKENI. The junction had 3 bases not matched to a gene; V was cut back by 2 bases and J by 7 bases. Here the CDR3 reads CASSPSGTGGEKLFF. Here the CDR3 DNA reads TGTGCCAGCTCACCATCCGGGACAGGGGGTGAAAAACTGTTTTTT.

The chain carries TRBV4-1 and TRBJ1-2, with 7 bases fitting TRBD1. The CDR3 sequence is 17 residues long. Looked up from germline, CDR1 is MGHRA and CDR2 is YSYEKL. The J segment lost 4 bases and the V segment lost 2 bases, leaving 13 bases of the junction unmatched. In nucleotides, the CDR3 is TGCGCCAGCAGCCAACGTCTTTCGGGACAGAGACTCTATGGCTACACCTTC. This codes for CASSQRLSGQRLYGYTF.

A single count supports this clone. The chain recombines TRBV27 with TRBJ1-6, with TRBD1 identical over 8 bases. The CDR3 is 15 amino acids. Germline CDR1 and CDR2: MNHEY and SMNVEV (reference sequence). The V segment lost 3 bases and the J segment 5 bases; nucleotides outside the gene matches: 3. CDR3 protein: CASSLLQGDNSPLHF. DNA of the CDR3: TGTGCCAGCAGTTTGTTACAGGGGGATAATTCACCCCTCCACTTT.

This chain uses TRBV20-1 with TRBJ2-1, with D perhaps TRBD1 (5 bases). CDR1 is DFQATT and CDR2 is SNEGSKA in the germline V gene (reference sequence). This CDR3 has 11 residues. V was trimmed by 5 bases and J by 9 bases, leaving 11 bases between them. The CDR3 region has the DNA TGCAGTGCTCCCACAGGTAGTGAGCAGTTCTTC. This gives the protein CSAPTGSEQFF.

CDR3 loop: CASSYSLPQETQYF. The CDR3 nucleotides read TGTGCCAGCAGTTACTCACTACCTCAAGAGACCCAGTACTTC. The V and J genes are TRBV6-2 or TRBV6-3 and TRBJ2-5; no clear D gene. The CDR3 loop spans 14 amino acids. The V gene lost 0 bases and the J gene lost 2 bases, with 7 bases spanning the gap. Per the germline V gene, CDR1 is MNHEY and CDR2 is SVGEGT.

CDR3 nucleotides: TGTGCCAGCAGTGTGGGGAGATTAGGGTCGGGACTTGGCGAGCAGTACTTC. Translation gives CASSVGRLGSGLGEQYF. The chain links TRBV2 to TRBJ2-7; D may be TRBD2 (6 bases). The V end was cut by 4 bases, the J end by 6 bases, with 25 bases between. Germline V gene sequence: CDR1 SNHLY, CDR2 FYNNEI. CDR3 length equals 17 residues.

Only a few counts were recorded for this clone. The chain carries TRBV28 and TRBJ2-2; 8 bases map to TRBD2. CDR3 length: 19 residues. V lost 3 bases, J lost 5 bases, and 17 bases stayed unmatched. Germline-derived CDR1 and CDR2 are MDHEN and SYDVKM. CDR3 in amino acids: CASSLVGGRRGRNTGELFF. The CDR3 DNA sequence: TGTGCCAGCAGTTTGGTAGGGGGTCGGCGCGGGAGGAATACCGGGGAGCTGTTTTTT.

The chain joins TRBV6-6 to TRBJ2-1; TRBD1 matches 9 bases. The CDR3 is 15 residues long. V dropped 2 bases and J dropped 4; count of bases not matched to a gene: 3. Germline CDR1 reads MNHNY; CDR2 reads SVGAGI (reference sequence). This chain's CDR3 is CASSYRTGAYNEQFF. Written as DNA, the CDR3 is TGTGCCAGCAGTTACAGGACAGGGGCTTACAATGAGCAGTTCTTC.